Reported below is one T cell receptor beta chain. The PCR had 60 Vbeta and 13 Jbeta primers. Measured with immunoSEQ multiplex PCR; TCRdb has only the in-frame clones, and not every one. This sample has some 130,000 clones, with around 77% found just once. The sample belongs to a study of cytomegalovirus exposure and HLA in healthy donors. V shed 3 bases and J shed 0 bases, with 16 bases lying between them. Per the germline V gene, CDR1 is SQVTM and CDR2 is ANQGSEA. This CDR3 has 16 amino acids. The sample comprised PBMCs. The V call is TRBV29-1, the J call TRBJ2-3, with D possibly being TRBD2 (5 bases). This clonotype was obtained from a man aged 30 to 39 in good health. The CDR3 sequence: CSVDWASMSSTDTQYF. CDR3 DNA: TGCAGCGTTGACTGGGCTAGCATGTCTAGCACAGATACGCAGTATTTT.